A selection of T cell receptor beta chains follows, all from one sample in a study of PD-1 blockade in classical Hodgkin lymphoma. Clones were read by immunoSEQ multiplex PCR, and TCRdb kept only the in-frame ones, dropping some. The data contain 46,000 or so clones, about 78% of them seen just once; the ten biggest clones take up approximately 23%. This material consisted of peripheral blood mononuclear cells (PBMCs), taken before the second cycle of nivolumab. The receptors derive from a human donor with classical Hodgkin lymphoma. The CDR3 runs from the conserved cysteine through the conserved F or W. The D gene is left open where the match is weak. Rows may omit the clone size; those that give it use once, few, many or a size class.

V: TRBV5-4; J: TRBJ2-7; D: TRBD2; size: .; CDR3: CASSLLVGAGGTYEQYF; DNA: TGTGCCAGCAGCTTATTAGTGGGCGCGGGAGGAACATACGAGCAGTACTTC
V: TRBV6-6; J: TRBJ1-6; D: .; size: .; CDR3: CASSSLIPYNSPLHF; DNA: TGTGCCAGCAGTTCCTTAATCCCCTATAATTCACCCCTCCACTTT
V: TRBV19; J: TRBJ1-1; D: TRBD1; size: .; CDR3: CASWTGKAGEAFF; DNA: TGTGCCAGCTGGACAGGGAAGGCCGGAGAAGCTTTCTTT
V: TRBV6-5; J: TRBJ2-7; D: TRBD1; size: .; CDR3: CASSYTQGAYEQYF; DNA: TGTGCCAGCAGTTATACGCAGGGGGCCTACGAGCAGTACTTC
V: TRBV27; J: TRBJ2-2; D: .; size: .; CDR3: CASRRGSVANTGELFF; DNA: TGTGCCAGCAGGCGCGGTAGCGTTGCGAACACCGGGGAGCTGTTTTTT
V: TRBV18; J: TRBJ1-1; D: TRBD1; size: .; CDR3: CASSPPAQGATEAFF; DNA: TGTGCCAGCTCACCACCGGCACAGGGGGCCACTGAAGCTTTCTTT
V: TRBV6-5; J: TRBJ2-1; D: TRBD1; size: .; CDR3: CASSKGQGILNEQFF; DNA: TGTGCCAGCAGCAAGGGACAGGGGATCCTCAATGAGCAGTTCTTC
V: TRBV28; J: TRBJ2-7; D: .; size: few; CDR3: CASSLMTGTTYEQYF; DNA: TGTGCCAGCAGTTTAATGACAGGGACTACCTACGAGCAGTACTTC
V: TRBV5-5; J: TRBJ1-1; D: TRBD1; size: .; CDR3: CASSSRQGGTEAFF; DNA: TGTGCCAGCAGCTCAAGACAGGGAGGAACTGAAGCTTTCTTT
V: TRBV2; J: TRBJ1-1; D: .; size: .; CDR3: CASSERFGNTEAFF; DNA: TGTGCCAGCAGTGAAAGGTTCGGGAACACTGAAGCTTTCTTT
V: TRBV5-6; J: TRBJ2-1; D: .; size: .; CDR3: CASSWAPGQEYNEQFF; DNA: TGTGCCAGCAGCTGGGCCCCCGGGCAGGAGTACAATGAGCAGTTCTTC
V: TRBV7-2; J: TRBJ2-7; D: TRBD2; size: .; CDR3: CASSSLAGAYEQYF; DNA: TGTGCCAGCAGCTCCCTGGCGGGGGCCTACGAGCAGTACTTC
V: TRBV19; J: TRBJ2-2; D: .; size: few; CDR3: CASMEPGPVGTGELFF; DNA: TGTGCCAGTATGGAGCCGGGACCGGTGGGGACCGGGGAGCTGTTTTTT
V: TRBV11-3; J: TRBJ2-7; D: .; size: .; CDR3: CASSPRGSSYEQYF; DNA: TGTGCCAGCAGCCCCCGCGGTAGCTCTTACGAGCAGTACTTC
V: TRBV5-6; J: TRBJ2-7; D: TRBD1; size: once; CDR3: CASSFDRAYEQYF; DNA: TGTGCCAGCAGCTTCGACAGGGCCTACGAGCAGTACTTC
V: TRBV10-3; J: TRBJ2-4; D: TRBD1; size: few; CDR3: CAISWDRGRGNIQYF; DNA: TGTGCCATCAGCTGGGACAGGGGTAGGGGAAACATTCAGTACTTC
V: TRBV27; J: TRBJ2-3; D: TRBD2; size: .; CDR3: CASSLVAGGTDTQYF; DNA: TGTGCCAGCAGTCTCGTAGCGGGAGGGACAGATACGCAGTATTTT
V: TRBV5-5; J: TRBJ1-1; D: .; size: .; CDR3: CASSFMDSVNTEAFF; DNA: TGTGCCAGCAGCTTTATGGACAGTGTGAACACTGAAGCTTTCTTT
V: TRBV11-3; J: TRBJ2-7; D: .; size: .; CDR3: CASSFDSYEQYF; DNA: TGTGCCAGCAGCTTTGACAGCTACGAGCAGTACTTC
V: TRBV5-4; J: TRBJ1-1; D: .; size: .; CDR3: CASSLAGSTEAFF; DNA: TGTGCCAGCAGCCTGGCAGGGAGCACTGAAGCTTTCTTT
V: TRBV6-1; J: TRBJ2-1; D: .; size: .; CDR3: CASTFTSYNEQFF; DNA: TGTGCCAGCACATTCACCTCCTACAATGAGCAGTTCTTC
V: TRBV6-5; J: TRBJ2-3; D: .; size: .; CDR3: CASSGVSSTDTQYF; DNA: TGTGCCAGCAGTGGGGTTTCTAGCACAGATACGCAGTATTTT
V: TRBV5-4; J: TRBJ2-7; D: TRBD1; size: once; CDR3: CASSSGKTGGFEQYF; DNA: TGTGCCAGCAGCTCCGGTAAGACAGGGGGCTTCGAGCAGTACTTC
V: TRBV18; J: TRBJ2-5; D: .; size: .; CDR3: CASSRERETQYF; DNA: TGTGCCAGCTCACGGGAAAGAGAGACCCAGTACTTC
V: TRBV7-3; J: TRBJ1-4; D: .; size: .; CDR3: CASSSRAGEKLFF; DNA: TGTGCCAGCAGCTCGCGGGCGGGGGAAAAACTGTTTTTT
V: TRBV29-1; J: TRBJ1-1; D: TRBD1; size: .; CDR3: CSAHRGGTEAFF; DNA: TGCAGCGCCCACAGGGGTGGGACTGAAGCTTTCTTT
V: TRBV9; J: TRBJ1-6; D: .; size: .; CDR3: CASSVDPGQGYNSPLHF; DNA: TGTGCCAGCAGCGTAGATCCGGGGCAGGGGTATAATTCACCCCTCCACTTT
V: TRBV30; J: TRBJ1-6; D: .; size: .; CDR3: CAWRELAGTNSPLHF; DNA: TGTGCCTGGAGAGAATTGGCAGGGACGAATTCACCCCTCCACTTT
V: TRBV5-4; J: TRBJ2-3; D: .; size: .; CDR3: CASSGSRENTQYF; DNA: TGTGCCAGCAGTGGGAGCAGGGAGAATACGCAGTATTTT
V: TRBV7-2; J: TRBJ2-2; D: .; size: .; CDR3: CASSPHPGDTGELFF; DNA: TGTGCCAGCAGCCCCCACCCAGGGGACACCGGGGAGCTGTTTTTT
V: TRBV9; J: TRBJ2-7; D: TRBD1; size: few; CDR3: CASSPLSQGAYEQYF; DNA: TGTGCCAGCAGCCCGCTTTCCCAGGGGGCCTACGAGCAGTACTTC
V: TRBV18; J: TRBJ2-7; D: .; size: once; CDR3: CASSPTQGSYEQYF; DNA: TGTGCCAGCTCACCAACGCAGGGATCCTACGAGCAGTACTTC
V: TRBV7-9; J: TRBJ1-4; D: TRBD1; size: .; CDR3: CASSSTGLGEKLFF; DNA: TGTGCCAGCAGCTCGACAGGGTTAGGGGAAAAACTGTTTTTT
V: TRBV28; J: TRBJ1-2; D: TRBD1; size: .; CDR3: CASTTTGQGLYGYTF; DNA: TGTGCCAGCACCACAACGGGACAGGGGTTATATGGCTACACCTTC
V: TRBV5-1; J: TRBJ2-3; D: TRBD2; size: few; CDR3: CASSRGLAVSTDTQYF; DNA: TGCGCCAGCAGCCGAGGACTAGCGGTGAGCACAGATACGCAGTATTTT
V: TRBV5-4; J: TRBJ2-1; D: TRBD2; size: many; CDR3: CASSDTSGRGNEQFF; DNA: TGTGCCAGCAGCGATACTAGCGGTCGGGGCAATGAGCAGTTCTTC
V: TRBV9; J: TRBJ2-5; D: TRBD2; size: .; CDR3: CASSVSGKETQYF; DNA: TGTGCCAGCAGCGTGAGCGGGAAGGAGACCCAGTACTTC
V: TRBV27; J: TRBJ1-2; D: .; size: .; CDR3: CASSLYSRTNYGYTF; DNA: TGTGCCAGCAGTTTATACAGCAGAACTAACTATGGCTACACCTTC
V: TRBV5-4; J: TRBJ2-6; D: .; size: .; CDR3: CASRKESGANVLTF; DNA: TGTGCCAGCAGGAAGGAATCTGGGGCCAACGTCCTGACTTTC